This T cell receptor (beta chain) originates from a study of shared clonotypes between healthy human individuals. Study-level points and caveats: The sampled material consisted only of blood, and tissue repertoires are likely to differ. Rarefaction demonstrated incomplete sorted-subset sequencing despite large depth.

Trimming pared 4 bases from V and 2 bases from J, leaving 12 bases between. CDR3 length: 15 residues. From germline, CDR1 is KGHSH and CDR2 LQKENI. Sequenced by immunoSEQ multiplex PCR; TCRdb stores in-frame clones only, minus some. The data show about 710,000 clones, around 70% seen once. Of note for this clone: What it binds is unknown.

The sample comprised memory CD4+ T cells sorted from blood. The subset denotes: CD45RA-negative fraction. The rearrangement joins TRBV18 to TRBJ2-1, with D possibly being TRBD2 (6 bases). This receptor was obtained from a woman between 25 and 40 years old in good health. CDR3 in amino acids: CASSQLADTYNEQFF. The DNA of the CDR3 is TGTGCCAGCTCACAATTAGCGGACACCTACAATGAGCAGTTCTTC.